The clone carrying this T cell receptor beta chain was recorded a few times. Its antigen is currently unknown. Trimming removed 5 bases from V and 0 bases from J, with 8 bases in between. The CDR3 length is 15 residues. The data are from a study of blood T cells in healthy people across ages. Whole-study findings and limits: Shifts in expanded clonotypes may have been confounded by donor CMV status, which was unknown.

Sample-barcoded 5' priming and a J-beta primer mix drove a second PCR of about 6 to 12 cycles. TCRdb redid the calling of the 5' RACE reads with MiXCR, one entry per CDR3 protein. The sample lists 580,000 or so distinct CDR3 sequences, more than 45% occurring once. The gene calls are TRBV12-3 or TRBV12-4 and TRBJ2-6, with D perhaps matching TRBD2 (5 bases). What was sequenced was blood. This clonotype was obtained from an elderly man in good health. CDR3 sequence reads: CASSQGSSGANVLTF. The CDR3 nucleotides are TGTGCCAGCAGTCAAGGGAGCTCTGGGGCCAACGTCCTGACTTTC.